This T cell receptor beta chain was sequenced for a study of blood T cell repertoires in COVID-19. About the research overall: COVID-19 samples collected from the United States, Italy and Spain covered acute and convalescent phases. T cells, B-cell-depleted T cells, or PBMCs supplied cDNA or gDNA.

The CDR3 length is 13 residues. Germline-derived CDR1 and CDR2 are LNHDA and SQIVND (reference sequence). Trimming stripped 2 bases from V and 6 bases from J, with 10 bases between. In the authors' workflow: Nucleated cell number was recorded as an estimate derived from reference gene primer amplification. Produced via immunoSEQ multiplex PCR; TCRdb's table is partial and in-frame only. V, J and clone size reflect that table, while D and trimming were determined from the DNA. This sample yields under 300,000 clones, of which around 86% are seen a single time; about 14% belongs to the top ten. As for this clone: Other DNA sequences from this sample encode an identical CDR3 as well.

The TCR sequence derives from a human donor in a cohort sampled during active COVID-19. The sequencing input was peripheral blood. The chain has TRBV19 and TRBJ1-2; perhaps TRBD1 as D (6 bases). The CDR3 DNA follows: TGTGCCAGTAGTATAACAGGGTATGATGGCTACACCTTC. Its translation: CASSITGYDGYTF.